Following are 18 T cell receptor beta chains from one sample sequenced in a study of control samples from healthy donors and cancer patients. Sequencing was performed with immunoSEQ multiplex PCR; in TCRdb, only in-frame clones are kept and a portion is missing. The sample carries 130,000 or so clones, less than 95% recorded once. Material for sequencing was blood. The receptors derive from a man aged 18 to 29 in good health.

The chain links TRBV7-9 to TRBJ2-3; TRBD2 aligns across 9 bases. This CDR3 contains 14 residues. Germline trimming cut 4 bases from V and 6 bases from J; bases unmatched to any gene: 5. CDR1 and CDR2 from the germline V gene are SEHNR and FQNEAQ (reference sequence). Written as DNA, the CDR3 is TGTGCCAGCAGCTCCCTAGCGGGGACTGATACGCAGTATTTT. Residues: CASSSLAGTDTQYF.

The chain employs TRBV28 and TRBJ1-1; D possibly corresponds to TRBD1 (5 bases). The germline CDR1 and CDR2 sequences are MDHEN and SYDVKM. CDR3 size: 12 residues. The V gene lost 7 bases and the J gene lost 5 bases, with 11 bases spanning the gap. CDR3 residues: CASTFGGTEAFF. The CDR3 DNA follows: TGTGCCAGCACCTTTGGGGGGACTGAAGCTTTCTTT.

This clone occurred a few times. J is TRBJ2-1 and V is TRBV3-1 (or the pseudogene TRBV3-2); D remains unclear. Trimming shortened V by 1 base and J by 8 bases, and 9 bases separated the two germline ends. This CDR3 is built from 13 residues. The germline CDR1 and CDR2 sequences are LGHDT and YNNKEL (reference sequence). The CDR3 nucleotides read TGTGCCAGCAGCCAAGCCAGTAGGTATGAGCAGTTCTTC. Translating it yields CASSQASRYEQFF.

V is TRBV4-3 and J is TRBJ1-6; D gene unclear. Germline assignment: CDR1 LGHNA and CDR2 YSLEER. This CDR3 has 17 residues. Trimming removed 0 bases from V and 7 bases from J, with 16 bases in between. The chain's CDR3 is CASSQDFPGSWNSPLHF. CDR3 nucleotides: TGCGCCAGCAGCCAAGACTTTCCGGGTTCGTGGAATTCACCCCTCCACTTT.

The chain combines TRBV6-5 with TRBJ2-3; D might be TRBD1 (5 bases). V was cut by 6 bases and J by 5 bases, with 18 bases left in between. Germline lookup yields CDR1 MNHEY and CDR2 SVGAGI. CDR3 size: 15 residues. CDR3 in DNA: TGTGCCAGCAGAGGGGCAGGGTCATCTGTAGATACGCAGTATTTT. Protein: CASRGAGSSVDTQYF.

The chain employs TRBV5-5 and TRBJ2-3, with 13 bases aligning to TRBD2. The germline gives CDR1 SGHKS, CDR2 YYEKEE (reference sequence). This CDR3 is 19 amino acids long. With 2 bases clipped from V and 4 bases from J, the junction kept 13 bases outside the gene matches. CDR3 amino acids: CASSFSRLAGGGIPDTQYF. The CDR3 DNA is TGTGCCAGCAGCTTTTCGAGACTAGCGGGGGGTGGGATCCCAGATACGCAGTATTTT.

J is TRBJ2-1 and V is TRBV4-2; D may be TRBD2 (6 bases). The V end was cut by 0 bases, the J end by 5 bases, with 17 bases between. In germline, CDR1 is LGHNA, CDR2 YNFKEQ. The CDR3 is 17 amino acids. The CDR3 protein is CASSQDRGEVGDNEQFF. The CDR3 coding sequence is TGTGCCAGCAGCCAAGATCGCGGGGAAGTAGGGGACAATGAGCAGTTCTTC.

The J gene is TRBJ1-5, the V gene TRBV24-1; D uncertain. The CDR3 length is 13 residues. Trimming cost V 3 bases and J 7 bases, with 9 bases left between them. The germline V gene has CDR1 KGHDR and CDR2 SFDVKD. CDR3 nucleotide sequence: TGTGCCACCAGTGATCGGGCGAGCCAGCCCCAGCATTTT. Translating gives CATSDRASQPQHF.

The sample holds one count of this clone. The chain joins TRBV12-1 to TRBJ1-6; the D call of TRBD1 is as the table states it, not checked on the DNA. TRBV12-1 is termed a pseudogene. The CDR3 extends over 16 amino acids. CDR3 protein: CATPSVRSSYNSPLHF. DNA for the CDR3: TGTGCCACCCCCTCCGTCCGCAGCTCCTATAATTCACCCCTCCACTTT.

This clone was observed a single time. The CDR3 sequence is CASSQDQGLAEETQYF. CDR3 sequence (DNA): TGTGCCAGCAGCCAAGATCAGGGCCTAGCGGAAGAGACCCAGTACTTC. V and J are TRBV4-2 and TRBJ2-5; 7 bases fit TRBD2. The CDR3 consists of 16 residues. Germline assignment: CDR1 LGHNA and CDR2 YNFKEQ. J gave up 3 bases and V 0 bases, and 7 bases lay outside the gene matches.

This clone was observed a few times. V gene TRBV2 combines with J gene TRBJ2-7; the D gene is possibly TRBD2 (6 bases). This CDR3 is 13 amino acids long. Trimming removed 4 bases at V and 2 bases at J, with 9 bases between. Germline V lookup: CDR1 SNHLY, CDR2 FYNNEI. The CDR3 here is CASSAGRTYEQYF. The CDR3 DNA follows: TGTGCCAGCAGTGCAGGGAGGACCTACGAGCAGTACTTC.

This chain links TRBV28 with TRBJ1-2; TRBD1 might be the D (6 bases). Between the trimmed V and J ends, which lost 2 bases and 4 bases, there was a span of 11 bases. The length of the CDR3 is 14 residues. The germline CDR1 and CDR2 sequences are MDHEN and SYDVKM. In DNA form, the CDR3 reads TGTGCCAGCAGTTTAGTGACAGGACTCTATGGCTACACCTTC. Encoded protein: CASSLVTGLYGYTF.

The chain uses TRBV25-1 and TRBJ1-4; D is uncertain. The V end was cut by 5 bases, the J end by 8 bases, with 18 bases between. The germline gives CDR1 MGHDK, CDR2 SYGVNS. This CDR3 comprises 15 residues. This CDR3 reads CASSPRTGRAEKLFF. CDR3 nucleotides: TGTGCCAGCAGTCCTCGGACCGGCCGGGCCGAAAAACTGTTTTTT.

This clone has only one observation. This sample also contains other DNA sequences that code for the same CDR3. The chain carries TRBV5-7 and TRBJ1-5; 7 bases map to TRBD1. TRBV5-7 is identified as an open reading frame with a role that is uncertain. The CDR3 is 16 residues long. V lost 0 bases to trimming and J lost 1 base; unmatched junction nucleotides: 4. The CDR3 region is CASSLGRGSSNQPQHF. The CDR3, as DNA: TGTGCCAGCAGCTTGGGCAGGGGGTCGAGCAATCAGCCCCAGCATTTT.

This rearrangement joins TRBV6-6 to TRBJ1-5; D remains ambiguous. Trimming left V 0 bases short and J 7 bases short, with 4 bases between. In germline, CDR1 is MNHNY, CDR2 SVGAGI (reference sequence). This CDR3 contains 12 residues. The CDR3: CASSYSGQPQHF. CDR3 coding DNA: TGTGCCAGCAGTTACTCGGGGCAGCCCCAGCATTTT.

The chain has TRBV28 and TRBJ1-5; D remains unclear. The length of the CDR3 is 12 residues. Germline V CDR1 and CDR2: MDHEN, SYDVKM. V was trimmed by 6 bases and J by 0 bases, leaving 3 bases between them. CDR3 sequence reads: CASRTSNQPQHF. As DNA, the CDR3 is TGTGCCAGCAGGACTAGCAATCAGCCCCAGCATTTT. Looking up the rest from reference TRBV28 and TRBJ1-5 gives the full variable domain: DVKVTQSSRYLVKRTGEKVFLECVQDMDHENMFWYRQDPGLGLRLIYFSYDVKMKEKGDIPEGYSVSREKKERFSLILESASTNQTSMYLCASRTSNQPQHFGDGTRLSIL.

V usage is TRBV5-1 and J usage is TRBJ2-5; D gene ambiguous. This CDR3 has 14 amino acids. V was pared by 0 bases and J by 5 bases, with 11 bases between. The germline CDR1 and CDR2 sequences are SGHRS and YFSETQ. The CDR3 bases are TGCGCCAGCAGCTTGGGCTCAAGGCGGGAGACCCAGTACTTC. Translated, it gives CASSLGSRRETQYF.

In nucleotides, the CDR3 is TGTGCCAGCAGCCTTGACTTTGGTGAGCAGTTCTTC. It translates to CASSLDFGEQFF. The J gene is TRBJ2-1, the V gene TRBV7-2; D call uncertain. V lost 5 bases and J lost 9, with 11 bases in between. The V gene's germline CDR1 is SGHTA and CDR2 FQGNSA. This CDR3 contains 12 residues. Together with reference TRBV7-2 and TRBJ2-1, the CDR3 gives the full variable domain: GAGVSQSPSNKVTEKGKDVELRCDPISGHTALYWYRQSLGQGLEFLIYFQGNSAPDKSGLPSDRFSAERTGGSVSTLTIQRTQQEDSAVYLCASSLDFGEQFFGPGTRLTVL.